These T cell receptor beta chains were read from a single sample in a study of blood T cell repertoires in COVID-19. Assay used: immunoSEQ multiplex PCR; TCRdb lists only in-frame clones, some missing. There are about 240,000 clones in the sample; 84% occur only once, and 4% lies in the top ten. What was sequenced was peripheral blood. Receptor source: a man aged 50 to 60 with acute or convalescent COVID-19. Both conserved end residues are part of each CDR3.

TRBV19	TRBJ2-1	CASTGGLGHYNEQFF
TRBV19	TRBJ1-1	CASSLIQGAQGRTEAFF
TRBV6-5	TRBJ1-5	CASRDRAGQPQHF
TRBV15	TRBJ1-2	CATSRGAFYGYTF
TRBV11-3	TRBJ2-1	CASSLETSGPYNEQFF
TRBV7-9	TRBJ1-2	CASSLGQGKTF
TRBV19	TRBJ1-4	CASSRTSTGEKLFF
TRBV5-1	TRBJ2-5	CASTGGEATAETQYF
TRBV2	TRBJ1-5	CASSKLQGGSNQPQHF
TRBV15	TRBJ1-5	CATSRLGSNQPQHF
TRBV19	TRBJ1-1	CASSIVRTGAGTEAFF
TRBV27	TRBJ1-4	CASSSSQTGPNEKLFF
TRBV11-3	TRBJ1-4	CASSPTGLEKLFF
TRBV20-1	TRBJ2-7	CSASTSGRFYEQYF
TRBV10-2	TRBJ2-7	CASSAGGSYEQYF
TRBV29-1	TRBJ2-7	CSGLFKQGGEQYF
TRBV5-1	TRBJ2-7	CASSLAGSYEQYF
TRBV3-1/TRBV3-2	TRBJ2-1	CASSQLGGRNEQFF
TRBV9	TRBJ2-1	CASSVGGGAAPTNEQFF
TRBV29-1	TRBJ2-1	CSVDGAYEQFF
TRBV5-8	TRBJ2-3	CASSFLLVYGYF
TRBV10-3	TRBJ2-6	CAISEEAGVTGANVLTF
TRBV6-5	TRBJ2-1	CASSLYNEQFF
TRBV14	TRBJ1-1	CASSPLKQGIFEGPNTEAFF
TRBV7-6	TRBJ2-7	CASSYRDRGLATIYEQYF
TRBV7-2	TRBJ1-2	CASSRTTGDGYTF
TRBV6-5	TRBJ1-4	CASSPTGLTNEKLFF
TRBV6-5	TRBJ1-2	CASSYARDRGFYGYTF
TRBV19	TRBJ1-4	CASRTGAPATNEKLFF
TRBV27	TRBJ1-2	CASSLRDSSYGYTF
TRBV6-5	TRBJ2-5	CASSYPGVETQYF
TRBV3-1/TRBV3-2	TRBJ2-5	CASSQDSGRQAAQETQYF
TRBV11-2	TRBJ1-2	CASSLDSTASYGYTF
TRBV11-3	TRBJ1-1	CASSLDGNTEAFF
TRBV14	TRBJ1-4	CASSQPGHGLFF
TRBV12-3/TRBV12-4	TRBJ2-1	CASSIGQKQFF
TRBV7-3	TRBJ2-3	CASSSPEVRSPQYF
TRBV5-6	TRBJ2-3	CASSLLTMTADTQYF
TRBV27	TRBJ2-7	CASSLSSGVYEQYF
TRBV29-1	TRBJ1-1	CSGGQGTEAFF
TRBV28	TRBJ1-3	CASTPGNGNTIYF
TRBV5-1	TRBJ1-1	CASQQGITNTEAFF
TRBV29-1	TRBJ2-7	CSVILTLGADEQYF
TRBV15	TRBJ1-3	CATSREGRGHRYSGNTIYF
TRBV5-8	TRBJ2-7	CASGFLQGFDEQYF
TRBV30	TRBJ2-7	CAWSVKGGVFEQYF
TRBV7-3	TRBJ2-7	CASYQTSQTSYEQYF
TRBV5-6	TRBJ1-5	CASSTGPGGQPQHF
TRBV6-6	TRBJ2-7	CASSDGQPGGYEQYF
TRBV28	TRBJ2-7	CASIPAGAALYEQYF
TRBV6-4	TRBJ1-5	CASSKDRDGQPQHF